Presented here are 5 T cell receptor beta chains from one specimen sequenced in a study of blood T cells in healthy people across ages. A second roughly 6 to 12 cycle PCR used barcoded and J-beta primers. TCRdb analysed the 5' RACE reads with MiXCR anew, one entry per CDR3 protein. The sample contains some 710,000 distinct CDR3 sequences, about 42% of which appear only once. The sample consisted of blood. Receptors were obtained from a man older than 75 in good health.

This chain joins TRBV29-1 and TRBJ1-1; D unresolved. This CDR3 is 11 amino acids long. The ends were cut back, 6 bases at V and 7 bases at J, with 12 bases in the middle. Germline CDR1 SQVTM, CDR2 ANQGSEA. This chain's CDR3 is CSVKSGIEAFF. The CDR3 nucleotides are TGCAGCGTCAAAAGTGGCATTGAAGCTTTCTTT.

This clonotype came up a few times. The CDR3 reads CSAFRTSAYNEQFF. The CDR3 DNA is TGCAGTGCTTTTCGGACTAGCGCCTACAATGAGCAGTTCTTC. This chain links TRBV20-1 with TRBJ2-1, with 9 bases identical to TRBD2. CDR3 length: 14 residues. Germline V gene sequence: CDR1 DFQATT, CDR2 SNEGSKA (reference sequence). V shed 5 bases and J 2 bases; nucleotides not matched to a gene: 4.

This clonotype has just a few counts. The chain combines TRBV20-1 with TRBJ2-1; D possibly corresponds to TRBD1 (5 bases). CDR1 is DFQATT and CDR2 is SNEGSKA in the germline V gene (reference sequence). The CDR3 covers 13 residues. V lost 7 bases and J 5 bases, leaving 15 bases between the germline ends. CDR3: CSGGPPVNNEQFF. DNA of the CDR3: TGCAGTGGGGGCCCTCCCGTAAACAATGAGCAGTTCTTC.

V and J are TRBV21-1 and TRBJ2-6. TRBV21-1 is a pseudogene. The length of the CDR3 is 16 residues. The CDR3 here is CASSKTGRSGANVLTF. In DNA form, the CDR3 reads TGTGCCAGCAGCAAAACGGGACGATCTGGGGCCAACGTCCTGACTTTC.

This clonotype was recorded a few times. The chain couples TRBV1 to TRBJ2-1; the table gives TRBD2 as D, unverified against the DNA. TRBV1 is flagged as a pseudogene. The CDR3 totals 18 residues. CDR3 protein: CTSSPEGLAGGPYNEQFF. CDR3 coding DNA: TGCACCAGCAGCCCGGAGGGACTAGCGGGAGGACCTTACAATGAGCAGTTCTTC.